These T cell receptor beta chains were read from a single sample in a study of CD8+CD57+ T cells in acquired aplastic anemia. TCRdb called the reads again in MiXCR, with one record for every CDR3 protein. In the table there are 250,000 to 300,000 distinct CDR3 sequences, roughly 59% of which are singletons. The sequencing input was sorted CD4+, CD8+, or CD8+CD57+ T cells (not recorded which) from PBMCs. The receptors were gathered from a human donor with aplastic anemia. Both conserved end residues are part of each CDR3. D genes are given only for firm matches. Where a row states a size, it is once, few, many or the class of an expanded clone; other rows omit it.

clone size	D gene	J gene	V gene	CDR3 DNA	CDR3 protein
few	-	TRBJ2-1	TRBV11-2	TGTGCCAGCAGCTTAGTTTGGGGGGTTGAGCAGTTCTTC	CASSLVWGVEQFF
-	-	TRBJ1-1	TRBV3-1	TGTGCCAGCAGCCAAGGAGGGGCCCCCACTGAAGCTTTCTTT	CASSQGGAPTEAFF
many	TRBD1	TRBJ2-7	TRBV5-1	TGCGCCAGCAGCTCAGGGACAGGGGGCGGCGAGCAGTACTTC	CASSSGTGGGEQYF
-	-	TRBJ2-5	TRBV27	TGTGCCAGCAGGGGGTCAGAGACCCAGTACTTC	CASRGSETQYF
-	TRBD1	TRBJ2-5	TRBV19	TGTGCCAGTAGTCCTAGACAGGGGCCGGAAGAGACCCAGTACTTC	CASSPRQGPEETQYF
-	TRBD2	TRBJ2-5	TRBV4-2	TGTGCCAGCAGCCCGACTAGCGGGGAGTTCGAGACCCAGTACTTC	CASSPTSGEFETQYF
many	-	TRBJ1-4	TRBV15	TGTGCCACCAGCAGAGCTCCGGAATGGACTAATGAAAAACTGTTTTTT	CATSRAPEWTNEKLFF
-	-	TRBJ1-4	TRBV20-1	TGCAGTGCTAGGCCCCTGACAGATAATGAAAAACTGTTTTTT	CSARPLTDNEKLFF
-	-	TRBJ2-5	TRBV20-1	TGCAGTGCCCAGCGGGGACAACAATACTTC	CSAQRGQQYF
few	TRBD1	TRBJ1-6	TRBV15	TGTGCCACCCGGACAGGGAATAATTCACCCCTCCACTTT	CATRTGNNSPLHF